The source of this T cell receptor beta chain is a study of CD8 T cells in ankylosing spondylitis. This clonotype was picked up many times. What it recognizes is unknown. Whole-study findings and limits: Significantly higher representation of disease-linked clones was reported for matched ankylosing spondylitis synovial fluid.

Construction of TCR beta libraries was performed using quantitative 5'-RACE with molecular barcodes. TCRdb ran MiXCR on the 5' RACE reads and lists one entry per CDR3 protein. Of more than 150,000 distinct CDR3 sequences in the sample, 15% to 20% were seen once. The CDR3 totals 13 residues. The V end lost 1 base, the J end lost 4 bases, and 10 bases lay between the germline ends. The germline V gene has CDR1 GTSNPN and CDR2 SVGIG (reference sequence). The clonotype comes from a male donor aged 10-29 years with ankylosing spondylitis or in good health (not recorded which). The genes are TRBV30 and TRBJ1-1, with D unclear. Sequenced material: blood, either unsorted or a sorted T cell fraction (not recorded which). The CDR3 DNA follows: TGTGCCTGGAGTGAAGAGATAAGCACTGAAGCTTTCTTT. It specifies CAWSEEISTEAFF.